Presented here are 20 T cell receptor beta chains from one specimen sequenced in a study of blood T cell repertoires in COVID-19. Produced via immunoSEQ multiplex PCR; TCRdb's table is partial and in-frame only. In the table there are 90,000 to 130,000 clones, 65% to 80% of which are singletons. Sequenced sample: peripheral blood. The source of these receptors is a woman aged 55-70 years with acute or convalescent COVID-19.

DNA of the CDR3: TGTGCCAGCAGCTCATTCAGGGGAGAGAACACCGGGGAGCTGTTTTTT. Protein: CASSSFRGENTGELFF. The V call is TRBV7-2, the J call TRBJ2-2, with D possibly TRBD1 on 6 matching bases. The CDR3 runs to 16 residues. The germline V gene encodes CDR1 SGHTA and CDR2 FQGNSA. V was trimmed by 4 bases and J by 1 base, leaving 13 bases between them.

Many counts were recorded for this clone. This chain joins TRBV2 and TRBJ1-6; D gene ambiguous. From germline, CDR1 is SNHLY and CDR2 FYNNEI. This CDR3 comprises 15 residues. Trimming took off 5 bases at V and 0 bases at J, with 8 bases between the two ends. CDR3 coding DNA: TGTGCCAGCAGTCTGACTATCTCCTATAATTCACCCCTCCACTTT. Translated, it gives CASSLTISYNSPLHF.

V and J are TRBV2 and TRBJ1-4, with D possibly being TRBD1 (6 bases). CDR3 length equals 17 residues. Trimming left V 6 bases short and J 5 bases short, with 22 bases between. CDR1 SNHLY and CDR2 FYNNEI come from the germline V gene. As DNA, the CDR3 is TGTGCCAGCAGAAAGGGGGGGGCATTGATTTTAAATGAAAAACTGTTTTTT. Translation: CASRKGGALILNEKLFF. The variable domain in full, with the rest retrieved from reference TRBV2 and TRBJ1-4, is EPEVTQTPSHQVTQMGQEVILRCVPISNHLYFYWYRQILGQKVEFLVSFYNNEISEKSEIFDDQFSVERPDGSNFTLKIRSTKLEDSAMYFCASRKGGALILNEKLFFGSGTQLSVL.

V usage is TRBV7-3 and J usage is TRBJ2-2, with 12 bases matching TRBD2. CDR3 length: 14 amino acids. Germline trimming cut 7 bases from V and 9 bases from J; bases unmatched to any gene: 6. CDR1 SGHTA and CDR2 FQGTGA come from the germline V gene. This CDR3 reads CASTKTSGGRELFF. In DNA, the CDR3 is TGTGCCAGCACCAAGACTAGCGGGGGCCGGGAGCTGTTTTTT.

Details on this clone: The junction departs from germline at one end; a sequencing error may be responsible. This sequence joins TRBV18 and TRBJ1-6; tentatively, D is TRBD1 (6 bases). The CDR3 contains 17 residues. The germline V gene has CDR1 KGHSH and CDR2 LQKENI. CDR3 coding DNA: TGTGCCAGCTTACCAACCACAGGAACAAAAGGGGGTTCACCCCTCCACTTT. The encoded protein is CASLPTTGTKGGSPLHF.

The gene calls are TRBV2 and TRBJ1-5, with a possible D match to TRBD1 (6 bases). This CDR3 spans 14 amino acids. The V end lost 2 bases, the J end lost 6 bases, and 11 bases lay between the germline ends. CDR1 and CDR2 from the germline V gene are SNHLY and FYNNEI. The CDR3 DNA follows: TGTGCCAGCAGTGAAAAGGGGGATCTTCAGCCCCAGCATTTT. Protein: CASSEKGDLQPQHF.

The chain combines TRBV6-5 with TRBJ1-4, with 9 bases fitting TRBD1. CDR3 size: 15 residues. With 6 bases clipped from V and 7 bases from J, the junction kept 9 bases outside the gene matches. Germline V gives CDR1 MNHEY, CDR2 SVGAGI. DNA for the CDR3: TGTGCCAGCAGGAAAGGGGGGACAGGGAGTGAAAAACTGTTTTTT. As protein: CASRKGGTGSEKLFF.

This chain connects TRBV24-1 to TRBJ1-2, with no clear D. Trimming took 5 bases from V and 2 from J, leaving 11 bases between them. The CDR3 loop spans 14 amino acids. Germline V gene lookup returns CDR1 KGHDR and CDR2 SFDVKD. The CDR3 nucleotides read TGTGCCACCAGTGCCGCAGGTAACAACTATGGCTACACCTTC. This translates into CATSAAGNNYGYTF.

The gene calls are TRBV5-1 and TRBJ2-1, with 8 bases lining up with TRBD1. Germline CDR1 SGHRS, CDR2 YFSETQ. V gave up 2 bases and J gave up 0 bases; unmatched junction bases: 1. The CDR3 contains 15 residues. In nucleotides, the CDR3 is TGCGCCAGCAGCTTCCAGGGGGCCTCCTACAATGAGCAGTTCTTC. Translation gives CASSFQGASYNEQFF.

This rearrangement joins TRBV6-5 to TRBJ2-7, with 11 bases matching TRBD1. Germline CDR1 is MNHEY and CDR2 is SVGAGI. V shed 5 bases and J 3 bases; nucleotides not matched to a gene: 6. The CDR3 runs to 15 residues. CDR3: CASSRTGGGIYEQYF. The CDR3 nucleotides are TGTGCCAGCAGTCGGACAGGGGGCGGAATCTACGAGCAGTACTTC.

The chain couples TRBV28 to TRBJ1-2; a possible D gene is TRBD1 (5 bases). Germline V gives CDR1 MDHEN, CDR2 SYDVKM. The CDR3 has 16 residues. Trimming stripped 6 bases from V and 7 bases from J, with 24 bases between. CDR3 bases: TGTGCCAGCAGCTCCTTCGGGGGGAAGGGGCTCGGTGGCTACACCTTC. Protein: CASSSFGGKGLGGYTF.

This rearrangement joins TRBV14 to TRBJ2-1, with 7 positions matching TRBD1. The CDR3 contains 13 residues. J was trimmed by 12 bases and V by 5 bases; bases with no gene match: 10. CDR1 SGHDN and CDR2 FVKESK come from the germline V gene. The CDR3 spells CASSSQGPTVQFF. The CDR3 bases are TGTGCCAGCAGCTCACAGGGGCCGACGGTGCAGTTCTTC. Filled out from reference TRBV14 and TRBJ2-1, the complete variable domain reads EAGVTQFPSHSVIEKGQTVTLRCDPISGHDNLYWYRRVMGKEIKFLLHFVKESKQDESGMPNNRFLAERTGGTYSTLKVQPAELEDSGVYFCASSSQGPTVQFFGPGTRLTVL.

This chain connects TRBV19 to TRBJ2-1; the match to TRBD1 covers 8 bases. The CDR3 is 15 amino acids. CDR1 and CDR2 from the germline V gene are LNHDA and SQIVND (reference sequence). The V and J ends lost 3 bases and 8 bases, in that order; junction bases with no gene match: 9. The CDR3 coding sequence is TGTGCCAGTAGTATGGTTCAGGGGGCTTCCTATGAGCAGTTCTTC. It codes for CASSMVQGASYEQFF.

The chain recombines TRBV5-6 with TRBJ2-3; TRBD1 agrees at 11 bases. The CDR3 is 16 amino acids. The V gene's germline CDR1 is SGHDT and CDR2 YYEEEE. The V and J ends lost 3 bases and 7 bases, in that order; junction bases with no gene match: 10. As DNA, the CDR3 is TGTGCCAGCAGCTCCTGGACAGGGGGCGCAGCATATACGCAGTATTTT. Its protein is CASSSWTGGAAYTQYF.

This clone was seen a few times. This chain joins TRBV9 and TRBJ1-2; TRBD1 agrees at 7 bases. The CDR3 spans 14 residues. J lost 6 bases, V lost 3 bases, and 8 bases had no gene match. CDR1 SGDLS and CDR2 YYNGEE come from the germline V gene. The CDR3 region has the DNA TGTGCCAGCAGCGCCAGACAGGGTTCCGATGGCTACACCTTC. Translation: CASSARQGSDGYTF. The full variable domain, rest sourced from reference TRBV9 and TRBJ1-2, is DSGVTQTPKHLITATGQRVTLRCSPRSGDLSVYWYQQSLDQGLQFLIQYYNGEERAKGNILERFSAQQFPDLHSELNLSSLELGDSALYFCASSARQGSDGYTFGSGTRLTVV.

V usage is TRBV27 and J usage is TRBJ1-1; no clear D. The CDR3 is made up of 16 amino acids. The V and J ends lost 3 bases and 1 base respectively, with 15 bases between them. Germline lookup yields CDR1 MNHEY and CDR2 SMNVEV (reference sequence). CDR3 sequence: CASSLYPRRGNTEAFF. The CDR3, as DNA: TGTGCCAGCAGTTTGTACCCGAGGCGGGGGAACACTGAAGCTTTCTTT.

The genes are TRBV14 and TRBJ2-3; D might be TRBD2 (5 bases). The CDR3 extends over 16 amino acids. The V gene's germline CDR1 is SGHDN and CDR2 FVKESK. V lost 0 bases to trimming and J lost 0 bases, with 10 bases between them. The CDR3: CASSQEAVQSTDTQYF. The CDR3 DNA follows: TGTGCCAGCAGCCAAGAAGCGGTTCAGAGCACAGATACGCAGTATTTT.

The chain is built from TRBV18 and TRBJ1-1, with 9 bases aligning to TRBD1. This CDR3 comprises 15 residues. The germline V gene encodes CDR1 KGHSH and CDR2 LQKENI. V shed 3 bases and J 4 bases; nucleotides not matched to a gene: 6. The CDR3 here is CASSPREGQGTEAFF. The DNA for the CDR3 is TGTGCCAGCTCACCGCGAGAGGGACAGGGCACTGAAGCTTTCTTT.

This rearrangement joins TRBV7-9 to TRBJ1-6; 9 bases agree with TRBD1. The CDR3 is 15 residues long. V lost 5 bases, J lost 7 bases, and 6 bases stayed unmatched. Germline V gene lookup returns CDR1 SEHNR and CDR2 FQNEAQ (reference sequence). The CDR3 loop is CASSGGGTGNSPLHF. DNA for the CDR3: TGTGCCAGCAGCGGTGGCGGGACAGGGAATTCACCCCTCCACTTT.

Only one count was recorded for this clone. The chain recombines TRBV3-1 (or the pseudogene TRBV3-2) with TRBJ2-2; 7 nucleotides match TRBD1. This CDR3 is 16 amino acids long. With V trimmed by 2 bases and J by 2 bases, 5 bases remained unmatched. Germline V gene sequence: CDR1 LGHDT, CDR2 YNNKEL (reference sequence). Written as DNA, the CDR3 is TGTGCCAGCAGCCAAAGCTACAGGGGTAACACCGGGGAGCTGTTTTTT. This gives the protein CASSQSYRGNTGELFF.